The 3 T cell receptor beta chains listed next were all sequenced from one sample in a study of OX40 agonist ivuxolimab in advanced cancers. The repertoire was sequenced with immunoSEQ multiplex PCR; TCRdb's copy has only in-frame clones and lacks some. The profile covers about 100,000 clones, with approximately 90% appearing a single time and more than 0.25% taken by the ten largest. The sequenced sample was CD4+ or CD8+ T cells sorted from blood, obtained in a trial of the OX40 agonist ivuxolimab. The source of these receptors is an adult with an advanced solid tumor such as melanoma, head and neck, liver or kidney cancer.

J is TRBJ2-3 and V is TRBV5-6; D is uncertain. Germline V gives CDR1 SGHDT, CDR2 YYEEEE. The CDR3 runs to 15 residues. Deletions cut 0 bases from V and 1 base from J, with 9 bases between. This CDR3 is CASSLVGVGTDTQYF. As DNA, the CDR3 is TGTGCCAGCAGCTTGGTGGGTGTGGGCACAGATACGCAGTATTTT.

The J gene is TRBJ2-1, the V gene TRBV5-1; 8 bases match TRBD2. The CDR3 is 15 amino acids. The ends lost 4 bases at V and 2 bases at J; junction bases unmatched: 5. Germline values: CDR1 SGHRS, CDR2 YFSETQ. CDR3 protein: CASSEVSGTYNEQFF. The CDR3 DNA reads as TGCGCCAGCAGCGAAGTTAGCGGGACCTACAATGAGCAGTTCTTC.

This sequence joins TRBV11-2 and TRBJ2-2; 8 bases are a match to TRBD2. The CDR3 consists of 14 residues. V shed 5 bases and J 8 bases; nucleotides not matched to a gene: 7. Germline lookup yields CDR1 SGHAT and CDR2 FQNNGV. CDR3 DNA sequence: TGTGCCAGCAGCACTCCTAGCGGGCCTGGGGAGCTGTTTTTT. Translation gives CASSTPSGPGELFF.